These 21 T cell receptor beta chains originate from one sample sequenced in a study of blood T cell repertoires in COVID-19. Only in-frame clones appear in the TCRdb table, and some are missing; sequencing was by immunoSEQ multiplex PCR. This sample yields 65,000 to 85,000 clones, of which 87% are seen a single time; about 11% belongs to the top ten. Specimen: peripheral blood. These receptors came from a woman between 18 and 29 years old with acute or convalescent COVID-19.

The chain uses TRBV6-6 and TRBJ2-5; 8 nucleotides line up with TRBD1. The CDR3 has 14 amino acids. The ends lost 5 bases at V and 5 bases at J; junction bases unmatched: 7. Germline V gene sequence: CDR1 MNHNY, CDR2 SVGAGI (reference sequence). The CDR3 here is CASSARTGPETQYF. The CDR3 nucleotides read TGTGCCAGCAGTGCCCGGACAGGGCCGGAGACCCAGTACTTC.

The chain recombines TRBV11-2 with TRBJ2-7, with 11 nucleotides matching TRBD1. The CDR3 spans 14 residues. The V gene's germline CDR1 is SGHAT and CDR2 FQNNGV. With 5 bases clipped from V and 6 bases from J, the junction kept 6 bases outside the gene matches. CDR3 sequence reads: CASSLRDRGSEQYF. The CDR3 nucleotides are TGTGCCAGCAGCCTGAGGGACAGGGGGTCCGAGCAGTACTTC.

This rearrangement joins TRBV15 to TRBJ1-3; 7 bases agree with TRBD1. The CDR3 consists of 15 residues. V lost 2 bases, J lost 2 bases, and 3 bases stayed unmatched. Germline-derived CDR1 and CDR2 are LNHNV and YYDKDF (reference sequence). DNA of the CDR3: TGTGCCACCAGCAGACTAGGGACAGCTGGAAACACCATATATTTT. Translation gives CATSRLGTAGNTIYF.

In its sample, this clone was seen once. The CDR3: CAWSVRDSGANVLTF. CDR3 DNA sequence: TGTGCCTGGAGTGTACGGGACTCTGGGGCCAACGTCCTGACTTTC. The chain uses TRBV30 and TRBJ2-6; the D gene is possibly TRBD2 (5 bases). Trimming took off 0 bases at V and 0 bases at J, with 6 bases between the two ends. From germline, CDR1 is GTSNPN and CDR2 SVGIG (reference sequence). The CDR3 totals 15 residues.

The J gene is TRBJ2-7, the V gene TRBV27; weak D call: TRBD1 (5 bases). The CDR3 is made up of 13 amino acids. Germline assignment: CDR1 MNHEY and CDR2 SMNVEV (reference sequence). The V end lost 2 bases, the J end lost 2 bases, and 7 bases lay between the germline ends. The CDR3 region is CASSLQGPYEQYF. The CDR3 DNA follows: TGTGCCAGCAGTTTACAGGGCCCCTACGAGCAGTACTTC.

The chain recombines TRBV28 with TRBJ1-5; TRBD1 matches at 7 bases. V was pared by 6 bases and J by 2 bases, with 16 bases of the junction left unmatched. This CDR3 is built from 18 residues. Looked up from germline, CDR1 is MDHEN and CDR2 is SYDVKM. The DNA of the CDR3 is TGTGCCAGCAGAGCAAAGATCTGGGACAGCAAGGGCAATCAGCCCCAGCATTTT. Protein sequence: CASRAKIWDSKGNQPQHF.

The genes are TRBV30 and TRBJ1-3; 9 positions match TRBD1. The V gene end was trimmed by 8 bases and the J gene end by 2 bases; junction bases not matched to a gene: 4. Germline V CDR1 and CDR2: GTSNPN, SVGIG (reference sequence). CDR3 size: 13 residues. The CDR3 DNA follows: TGTGCCGGGGGACAGGGCGCTGGAAACACCATATATTTT. This translates into CAGGQGAGNTIYF.

In its sample, this clone was seen once. The chain uses TRBV18 and TRBJ2-1; TRBD2 is a possible D gene (5 bases). Germline values: CDR1 KGHSH, CDR2 LQKENI. V was shortened by 3 bases and J by 9 bases, with 18 bases between the two germline ends. The CDR3 spans 15 residues. CDR3 loop: CASSPAYRGAPEQFF. DNA for the CDR3: TGTGCCAGCTCACCCGCATATCGGGGAGCTCCTGAGCAGTTCTTC.

The sample holds one count of this clone. This chain connects TRBV9 to TRBJ1-3, with unresolved D. Germline V gene lookup returns CDR1 SGDLS and CDR2 YYNGEE. V was cut by 0 bases and J by 4 bases, with 14 bases left in between. This CDR3 is 16 amino acids long. CDR3 nucleotide sequence: TGTGCCAGCAGCGTAGCCCGGGGTTTGACCGGAAACACCATATATTTT. Its protein product is CASSVARGLTGNTIYF.

The V gene is TRBV7-9, the J gene TRBJ2-2; 9 bases align to TRBD2. CDR1 SEHNR and CDR2 FQNEAQ come from the germline V gene (reference sequence). This CDR3 is 15 amino acids long. J gave up 5 bases and V 5 bases, and 6 bases lay outside the gene matches. In DNA, the CDR3 is TGTGCCAGCAGCCCAGGACTAGCGACTACCGGGGAGCTGTTTTTT. Its protein is CASSPGLATTGELFF.

V gene TRBV30 combines with J gene TRBJ2-3, with 10 nucleotides matching TRBD1. Unmatched junction bases numbered 19, after V lost 5 bases and J lost 2 bases. Per germline, CDR1 GTSNPN and CDR2 SVGIG (reference sequence). The CDR3 contains 19 residues. The CDR3 sequence: CAWRKPYGTGAAHTDTQYF. The CDR3, as DNA: TGTGCCTGGCGAAAACCGTACGGGACAGGGGCTGCCCACACAGATACGCAGTATTTT.

This chain joins TRBV7-4 and TRBJ2-7; 9 bases map to TRBD1. The V and J ends lost 5 bases and 3 bases, in that order; junction bases with no gene match: 8. Germline values: CDR1 SGHVT, CDR2 SQSDAQ. The CDR3 is 15 residues long. The DNA of the CDR3 is TGTGCCAGCAGCAACCGGGACAGGGTGGTCTACGAGCAGTACTTC. As protein: CASSNRDRVVYEQYF. The variable domain in full, completed from reference TRBV7-4 and TRBJ2-7, reads GAGVSQSPRYKVAKRGRDVALRCDSISGHVTLYWYRQTLGQGSEVLTYSQSDAQRDKSGRPSGRFSAERPERSVSTLKIQRTEQGDSAVYLCASSNRDRVVYEQYFGPGTRLTVT.

The J gene is TRBJ2-3, the V gene TRBV19; D possibly corresponds to TRBD1 (6 bases). This CDR3 has 12 amino acids. V was shortened by 5 bases and J by 7 bases, with 10 bases between the two germline ends. The V gene's germline CDR1 is LNHDA and CDR2 SQIVND (reference sequence). The CDR3 reads CASSSGHYTQYF. The CDR3 region has the DNA TGTGCCAGTAGTTCGGGACACTATACGCAGTATTTT.

The chain joins TRBV28 to TRBJ1-3, with D perhaps TRBD1 (6 bases). CDR1 and CDR2 from the germline V gene are MDHEN and SYDVKM. V was trimmed by 5 bases and J by 8 bases, leaving 16 bases between them. The CDR3 has 14 amino acids. The CDR3 protein is CASSPGTNADTIYF. As DNA, the CDR3 is TGTGCCAGCAGTCCCGGGACAAATGCGGACACCATATATTTT.

The rearrangement joins TRBV9 to TRBJ1-1, with no clear D. V was cut by 1 base and J by 0 bases, with 7 bases left in between. Germline-derived CDR1 and CDR2 are SGDLS and YYNGEE. This CDR3 contains 14 residues. The CDR3 loop reads CASSVLQMNTEAFF. In DNA form, the CDR3 reads TGTGCCAGCAGCGTATTGCAGATGAACACTGAAGCTTTCTTT.

This chain links TRBV11-2 with TRBJ2-7; TRBD2 might be the D (5 bases). The germline V gene has CDR1 SGHAT and CDR2 FQNNGV. Deletions cut 5 bases from V and 2 bases from J, with 16 bases between. This CDR3 is 15 amino acids long. This CDR3 is CASSALVLGPYEQYF. CDR3 DNA sequence: TGTGCCAGCAGCGCACTAGTGTTGGGCCCCTACGAGCAGTACTTC.

The genes are TRBV6-5 and TRBJ1-6; TRBD1 matches 7 bases. This CDR3 contains 12 residues. Unmatched junction bases numbered 0, after V lost 0 bases and J lost 13 bases. CDR1 and CDR2 from the germline V gene are MNHEY and SVGAGI. In DNA, the CDR3 is TGTGCCAGCAGTTACTCGACAGGGCCCCTCCACTTT. The encoded protein is CASSYSTGPLHF.

This clone was found once. The chain joins TRBV30 to TRBJ2-3; 9 bases match TRBD1. Germline trimming cut 1 base from V and 8 bases from J; bases unmatched to any gene: 22. This CDR3 spans 19 amino acids. From germline, CDR1 is GTSNPN and CDR2 SVGIG (reference sequence). CDR3 bases: TGTGCCTGGAGTGGCCGGATATCCTTGAGGACAGGGGAAAAGGGTACGCAGTATTTT. This gives the protein CAWSGRISLRTGEKGTQYF.

The CDR3 loop reads CASRSDSLTEAFF. Written as DNA, the CDR3 is TGTGCCAGCAGGAGTGACAGTTTAACTGAAGCTTTCTTT. The rearrangement joins TRBV12-3 or TRBV12-4 to TRBJ1-1; maybe TRBD1 (5 bases). The CDR3 sequence is 13 residues long. The germline V and J ends were trimmed by 6 bases and 5 bases, with 13 bases remaining between them.

This clone showed up just once. This chain uses TRBV7-9 with TRBJ1-1, with D maybe TRBD1 (5 bases). Germline V gene sequence: CDR1 SEHNR, CDR2 FQNEAQ (reference sequence). V was clipped by 0 bases and J by 5 bases, with 13 bases between them. The CDR3 is made up of 15 amino acids. CDR3 region: CASSLASPGTTEAFF. The CDR3 nucleotides read TGTGCCAGCAGCTTAGCCTCGCCAGGGACTACTGAAGCTTTCTTT.

The genes are TRBV13 and TRBJ2-1; D might be TRBD1 (6 bases). The V and J ends lost 0 bases and 0 bases respectively, with 9 bases between them. The CDR3 is 16 amino acids. The germline V gene encodes CDR1 PRHDT and CDR2 FYEKMQ (reference sequence). For the CDR3, the DNA is TGTGCCAGCAGCTTAGGTAGGGGGAGCTCCTACAATGAGCAGTTCTTC. Translation: CASSLGRGSSYNEQFF. Together with reference TRBV13 and TRBJ2-1, the CDR3 gives the full variable domain: AAGVIQSPRHLIKEKRETATLKCYPIPRHDTVYWYQQGPGQDPQFLISFYEKMQSDKGSIPDRFSAQQFSDYHSELNMSSLELGDSALYFCASSLGRGSSYNEQFFGPGTRLTVL.